This TCR beta chain was sequenced during a study of T cell changes during pregnancy in multiple sclerosis. Trimming at V came to 5 bases and at J to 5 bases, leaving 15 bases not matched to a gene. The CDR3 runs 16 residues. CDR1 and CDR2 (germline): SEHNR, FQNEAQ (reference sequence). Generated by immunoSEQ multiplex PCR, the TCRdb table keeps only in-frame clones and is missing some. Of under 65,000 clones in the sample, roughly 94% are singletons; the top ten hold less than 3%. This TCR came from a female donor with multiple sclerosis, enrolled in a pregnancy study. The sample here was CD8+ T cells from peripheral blood mononuclear cells, taken after pregnancy. The chain links TRBV7-9 to TRBJ2-7; 7 positions match TRBD2. The CDR3, as DNA: TGTGCCAGCAGCCCCTCCAGAGGCAGCGGGGTGGACGAGCAGTACTTC. Translation gives CASSPSRGSGVDEQYF.